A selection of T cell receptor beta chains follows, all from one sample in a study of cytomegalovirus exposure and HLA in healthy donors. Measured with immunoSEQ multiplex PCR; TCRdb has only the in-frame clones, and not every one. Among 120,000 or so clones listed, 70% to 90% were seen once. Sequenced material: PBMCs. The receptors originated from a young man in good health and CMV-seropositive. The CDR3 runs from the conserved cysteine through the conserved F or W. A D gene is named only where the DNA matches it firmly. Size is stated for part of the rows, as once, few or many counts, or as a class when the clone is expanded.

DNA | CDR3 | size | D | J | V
TGCGCCATGGCGGGTACAGATACGCAGTATTTT | CAMAGTDTQYF | NA | NA | TRBJ2-3 | TRBV10-1
TGTGCCAGTAGCCGCCTGAGCCAGGGGACCTCGGGTGGCTACACCTTC | CASSRLSQGTSGGYTF | NA | NA | TRBJ1-2 | TRBV19
TGTGCCAGCAGCCATGGGTCGGGGAACACCGGGGAGCTGTTTTTT | CASSHGSGNTGELFF | NA | NA | TRBJ2-2 | TRBV7-3
TGTGCCAGCAGCGTGGGGGGTGCGGGGGGGAACACAGATACGCAGTATTTT | CASSVGGAGGNTDTQYF | NA | TRBD2 | TRBJ2-3 | TRBV9
TGTGCCAGCAGCTTAGGAGCCACCCGCTATGGCTACACCTTC | CASSLGATRYGYTF | NA | NA | TRBJ1-2 | TRBV7-9
TGTGCCAGCAGTTCAGGGGCGGCTAATGAAAAACTGTTTTTT | CASSSGAANEKLFF | NA | NA | TRBJ1-4 | TRBV5-4
TGTGCCTGGACATACGGCTCTGGGGCCAACGTCCTGACTTTC | CAWTYGSGANVLTF | NA | NA | TRBJ2-6 | TRBV30
TGTGCCAGCAGCTTAGGGGGAGGACCGCTCCACAACTCCTACGAGCAGTACTTC | CASSLGGGPLHNSYEQYF | NA | NA | TRBJ2-7 | TRBV11-1
TGCGCCAGCAGACTAGCGGGGACTAGCACAGATACGCAGTATTTT | CASRLAGTSTDTQYF | few | TRBD2 | TRBJ2-3 | TRBV10-2
TGTGCCAGTAGAGCCGAAACCCGATCGGGGCAGCCCCAGCATTTT | CASRAETRSGQPQHF | NA | NA | TRBJ1-5 | TRBV19
TGTGCCAGCAGCAGACGGGACAGGGGTACAGATACGCAGTATTTT | CASSRRDRGTDTQYF | NA | TRBD1 | TRBJ2-3 | TRBV7-8
TGTGCCAGCAGCTTACGAGGGGGACCCTACGAGCAGTACTTC | CASSLRGGPYEQYF | NA | NA | TRBJ2-7 | TRBV11-3
TGTGCCAGCAGTCTAGGCGGGGGAGACTACGAGCAGTACTTC | CASSLGGGDYEQYF | NA | TRBD2 | TRBJ2-7 | TRBV27
TGTGCCAGCAGCTTAGACTCAGGGATGAACACTGAAGCTTTCTTT | CASSLDSGMNTEAFF | NA | NA | TRBJ1-1 | TRBV7-2
TGTGCCAGTAGTACCATCTTGACAGGGGAGACTGGAAACACCATATATTTT | CASSTILTGETGNTIYF | NA | TRBD1 | TRBJ1-3 | TRBV19
TGTGCCAGCAGCCCCTACGGGACTAGCGGCACAGATACGCAGTATTTT | CASSPYGTSGTDTQYF | NA | TRBD2 | TRBJ2-3 | TRBV9
TGTGCCAGCAGCTTAACAGGGGATGATGAGCAGTTCTTC | CASSLTGDDEQFF | NA | TRBD1 | TRBJ2-1 | TRBV7-7
TGTGCCAGCAGCAAAATGGGCAGGGGCCCCCCTCTCGTATACCACGAGCAGTACTTC | CASSKMGRGPPLVYHEQYF | NA | NA | TRBJ2-7 | TRBV21-1
TGTGCCAGTAGTAGGCGGGACAGAGATTCAAATACGCAGTATTTT | CASSRRDRDSNTQYF | once | NA | TRBJ2-3 | TRBV19
TGTGCCAGCAGTTACACAACTAGATACGGGGAGCTGTTTTTT | CASSYTTRYGELFF | NA | NA | TRBJ2-2 | TRBV6-5